A selection of T cell receptor beta chains follows, all from one sample in a study of blood T cell repertoires in COVID-19. Only in-frame clones appear in the TCRdb table, and some are missing; sequencing was by immunoSEQ multiplex PCR. The sample contains approximately 250,000 clones, about 79% of which appear only once. The source material was peripheral blood. Source of these receptors: a man aged 40-55 years who had recovered from COVID-19. CDR3s include the opening cysteine and the closing phenylalanine or tryptophan. The D gene is left open where the match is weak. Only some rows state a clone size, as once, few, many or a class for expanded clones.

abundance | j_gene | v_gene | d_gene | CDR3aa | CDR3nt
. | TRBJ2-7 | TRBV9 | . | CASSVGGTTYEQYF | TGTGCCAGCAGCGTAGGCGGAACTACCTACGAGCAGTACTTC
. | TRBJ2-3 | TRBV9 | TRBD2 | CASSVIAGSTDTQYF | TGTGCCAGCAGCGTTATAGCGGGGAGCACAGATACGCAGTATTTT
. | TRBJ1-4 | TRBV6-5 | . | CASSRSQANEKLFF | TGTGCCAGCTCTCGTAGTCAGGCCAATGAAAAACTGTTTTTT
. | TRBJ1-5 | TRBV11-2 | TRBD1 | CASSLSGQGEPQHF | TGTGCCAGCAGCTTATCGGGACAGGGAGAGCCCCAGCATTTT
. | TRBJ2-5 | TRBV7-8 | . | CASSSREDWLGYF | TGTGCCAGCAGCTCCAGAGAGGATTGGTTGGGGTACTTC
. | TRBJ1-2 | TRBV14 | . | CASSQERTNYGYTF | TGTGCCAGCAGCCAAGAGCGTACTAACTATGGCTACACCTTC
. | TRBJ2-2 | TRBV15 | TRBD1 | CATSDVPGQGPGELFF | TGTGCCACCTCCGATGTCCCGGGACAGGGTCCCGGGGAGCTGTTTTTT
. | TRBJ2-3 | TRBV19 | . | CASMPHGSDTQYF | TGTGCCAGTATGCCTCACGGGAGTGATACGCAGTATTTT
. | TRBJ2-7 | TRBV29-1 | . | CSVTGLSYEQYF | TGCAGCGTTACAGGGTTAAGCTACGAGCAGTACTTC
. | TRBJ2-2 | TRBV5-6 | . | CASSFAGREWGELFF | TGTGCCAGCAGCTTCGCTGGCCGGGAGTGGGGGGAGCTGTTTTTT
once | TRBJ1-6 | TRBV4-1 | TRBD1 | CASSLPGQNSPLHF | TGCGCCAGCAGCCTACCGGGACAGAATTCACCCCTCCACTTT
. | TRBJ2-5 | TRBV7-9 | . | CASSPPTRYQETQYF | TGTGCCAGCAGCCCCCCTACGAGGTACCAAGAGACCCAGTACTTC
. | TRBJ1-1 | TRBV7-2 | . | CASSYQAYGGGNTEAFF | TGTGCCAGCAGCTACCAGGCCTACGGGGGAGGGAACACTGAAGCTTTCTTT
. | TRBJ2-3 | TRBV5-6 | TRBD2 | CASSLFAASGDTQYF | TGTGCCAGCAGCTTGTTCGCGGCTAGCGGAGATACGCAGTATTTT
once | TRBJ1-2 | TRBV7-2 | . | CASSFLRTELYGYTF | TGTGCCAGCAGCTTCCTAAGAACCGAACTCTATGGCTACACCTTC
. | TRBJ1-1 | TRBV11-2 | . | CASSFRGGFTEAFF | TGTGCCAGCAGCTTCAGGGGCGGGTTCACTGAAGCTTTCTTT
once | TRBJ2-1 | TRBV11-3 | . | CASSLGSSRGSSYNEQFF | TGTGCCAGCAGCTTGGGGTCATCAAGGGGTAGCTCCTACAATGAGCAGTTCTTC
. | TRBJ2-4 | TRBV7-2 | . | CASSPRLAKNIQYF | TGTGCCAGCAGCCCTCGTTTGGCCAAAAACATTCAGTACTTC
. | TRBJ1-6 | TRBV5-5 | . | CASSSVGVSPLHF | TGTGCCAGCAGCTCCGTAGGGGTTTCACCCCTCCACTTT